What follows describes a single T cell receptor (beta chain). What it recognizes is unknown. The same CDR3 also results from other DNA sequences found in this sample. Measured with immunoSEQ multiplex PCR; TCRdb has only the in-frame clones, and not every one. The sample lists under 200,000 clones, approximately 88% occurring once. This specimen belongs to a study of T cell responses to AZD1222 COVID-19 vaccine. The CDR3 totals 13 residues. The germline V and J ends were trimmed by 2 bases and 2 bases, with 8 bases remaining between them. CDR1 is SGHRS, CDR2 YFSETQ, per germline. Study conclusions and caveats: Repertoire collection took place solely once the T cell response had peaked. Just a handful of AZD1222 recipients tested seropositive at baseline.

V usage is TRBV5-1 and J usage is TRBJ2-7, with D perhaps being TRBD1 or TRBD2 (6 bases each). The receptor comes from an adult who received the AZD1222 COVID-19 vaccine. The sequences come from peripheral blood, collected 28 days after the second AZD1222 dose. CDR3 sequence: CASSLGGTYEQYF. The CDR3 DNA follows: TGCGCCAGCAGCTTAGGGGGGACCTACGAGCAGTACTTC.